This TCR beta chain was profiled in a study of T cells in Graves' hyperthyroidism and ophthalmopathy. With respect to this clonotype: Its antigen is undetermined. The junction differs from germline at one of its ends, possibly a read error.

The study, taken as a whole, reports: Most clonotypes expanded in thyroid above 0.001 were likewise present in blood.

Authors of the study amplified TCR beta CDR3 regions from RNA transcripts. An initial round of RT-PCR targeting the TCR CDR3 relied on the HTBI primer set. TCRdb called the multiplex PCR reads again in MiXCR, with one record for every CDR3 protein. The sample gives more than 600,000 distinct CDR3 sequences, approximately 16% of which show up once; roughly 8% is in the top ten. Germline V gene lookup returns CDR1 SGHTA and CDR2 FQGNSA. This CDR3 has 13 amino acids. The chain is built from TRBV7-2 and TRBJ1-1; possible D gene TRBD1, 5 bases. This clonotype was obtained from a man between 18 and 35 years old with Graves' hyperthyroidism. Input material: blood. CDR3: CASSYGGGTGAFF. The CDR3 nucleotides are TGTGCCAGCAGCTATGGGGGAGGGACTGGAGCTTTCTTT.